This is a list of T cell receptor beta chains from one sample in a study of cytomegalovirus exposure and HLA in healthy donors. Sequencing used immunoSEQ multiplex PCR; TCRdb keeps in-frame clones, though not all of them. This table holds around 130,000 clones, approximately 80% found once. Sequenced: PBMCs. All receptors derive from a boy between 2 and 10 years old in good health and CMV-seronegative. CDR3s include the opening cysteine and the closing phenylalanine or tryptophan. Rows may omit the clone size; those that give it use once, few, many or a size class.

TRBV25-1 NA CASSEGAEDTGELFF
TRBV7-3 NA CASSEGGNTGELFF
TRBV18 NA CASSLRSTGADEKLFF
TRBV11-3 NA CASSQGGGGLFHEQFF
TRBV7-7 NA CASSLGHGYEQYF
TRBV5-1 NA CASSQTGGGVNTEAFF
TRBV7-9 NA CASSFTTGGAGNTIYF
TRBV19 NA CASTRWPTTNEKLFF
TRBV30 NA CAWSVAQVTYSYNSPLHF
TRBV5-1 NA CASSLDRGGSYEQYF
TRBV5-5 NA CASSRAGRSTDTQYF
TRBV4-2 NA CASSHVMQGSNYGYTF
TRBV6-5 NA CASRRDRGSYEQYF
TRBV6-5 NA CASSYDGAYEQYF
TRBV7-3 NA CASSPGGGETQYF
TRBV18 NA CASSPMKGSQPQHF
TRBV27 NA CASSPSTGEAHNEQFF
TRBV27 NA CASSFGTGAYEQYF
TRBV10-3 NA CATSRETEAFF
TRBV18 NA CASTTAGEGRTEAFF
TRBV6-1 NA CALAGDLYEQYF
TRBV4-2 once CASSLRGATNEKLFF
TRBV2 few CASRYRTGVILNTEAFF
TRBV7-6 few CASSPDDMSSYNSPLHF
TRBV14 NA CASSQIGTGGTDTQYF
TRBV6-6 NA CASSYFGGSGANVLTF
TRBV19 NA CASSISGMNTEAFF
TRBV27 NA CASSTTGGPQHF
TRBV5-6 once CASSLRSYGYTF
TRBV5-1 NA CASSLPQGYNEQFF
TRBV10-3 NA CAISESRTGSYEQYF
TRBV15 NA CATSIRGGADTQYF
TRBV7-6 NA CASSSQPGQGKQETQYF
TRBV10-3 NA CAISDRGQSYEQYF
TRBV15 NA CATKASGEGPEKLFF
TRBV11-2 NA CASSLEADFYNEQFF
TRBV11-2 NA CASSLNSGTYNEQFF
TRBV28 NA CASRDRGLESGELFF
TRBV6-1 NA CASLTGGGADTQYF
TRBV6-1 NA CASSESPGLGANVLTF
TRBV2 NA CASSWTSGGPSVTQYF
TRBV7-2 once CASSPDRTGGYTF
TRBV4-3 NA CASSQVSGGVGKTDTQYF
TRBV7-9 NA CASSRDSGNQPQHF
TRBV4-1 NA CASSQGPGETEAFF
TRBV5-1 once CASSFPGQGSIKTQYF